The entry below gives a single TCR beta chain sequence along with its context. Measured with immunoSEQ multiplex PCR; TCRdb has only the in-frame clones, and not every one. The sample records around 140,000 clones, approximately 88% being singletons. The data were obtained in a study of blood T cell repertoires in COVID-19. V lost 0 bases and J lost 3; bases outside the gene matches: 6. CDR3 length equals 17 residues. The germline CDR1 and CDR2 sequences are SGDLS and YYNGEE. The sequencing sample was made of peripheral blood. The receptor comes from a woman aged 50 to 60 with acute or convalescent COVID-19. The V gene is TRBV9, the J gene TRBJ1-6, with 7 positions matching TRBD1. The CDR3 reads CASSVGAGGIYNSPLHF. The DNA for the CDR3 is TGTGCCAGCAGCGTAGGCGCAGGGGGTATCTATAATTCACCCCTCCACTTT.